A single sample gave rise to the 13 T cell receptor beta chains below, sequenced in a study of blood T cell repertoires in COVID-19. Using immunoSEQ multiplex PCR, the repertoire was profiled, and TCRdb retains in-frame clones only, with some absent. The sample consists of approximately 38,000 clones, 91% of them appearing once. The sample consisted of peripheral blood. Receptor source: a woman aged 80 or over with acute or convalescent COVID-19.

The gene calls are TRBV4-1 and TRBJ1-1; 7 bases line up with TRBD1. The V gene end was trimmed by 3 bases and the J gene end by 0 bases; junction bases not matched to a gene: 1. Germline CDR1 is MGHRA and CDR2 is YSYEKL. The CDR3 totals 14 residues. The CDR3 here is CASSHDRVNTEAFF. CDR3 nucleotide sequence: TGCGCCAGCAGCCACGACAGGGTGAACACTGAAGCTTTCTTT.

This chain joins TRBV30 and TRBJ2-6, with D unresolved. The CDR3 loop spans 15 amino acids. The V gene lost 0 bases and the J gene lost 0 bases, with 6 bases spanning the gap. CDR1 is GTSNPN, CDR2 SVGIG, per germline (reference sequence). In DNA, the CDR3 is TGTGCCTGGAGTGTCATTCACTCTGGGGCCAACGTCCTGACTTTC. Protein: CAWSVIHSGANVLTF.

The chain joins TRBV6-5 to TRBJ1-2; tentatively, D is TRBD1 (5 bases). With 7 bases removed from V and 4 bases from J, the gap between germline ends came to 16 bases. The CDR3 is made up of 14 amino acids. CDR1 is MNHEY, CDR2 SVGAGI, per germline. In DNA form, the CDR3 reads TGTGCCAGCAAAAGACAAGACGGGGGCTATGGCTACACCTTC. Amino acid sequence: CASKRQDGGYGYTF.

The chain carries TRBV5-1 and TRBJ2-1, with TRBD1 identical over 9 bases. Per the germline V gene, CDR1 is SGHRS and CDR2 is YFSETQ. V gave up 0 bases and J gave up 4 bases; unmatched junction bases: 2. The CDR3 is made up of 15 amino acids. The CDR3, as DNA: TGCGCCAGCAGCTTGGAACAGGGGGCTTACAATGAGCAGTTCTTC. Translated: CASSLEQGAYNEQFF.

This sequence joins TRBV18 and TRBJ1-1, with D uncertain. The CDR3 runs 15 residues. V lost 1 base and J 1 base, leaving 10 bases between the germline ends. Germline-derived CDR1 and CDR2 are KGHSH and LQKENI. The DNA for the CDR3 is TGTGCCAGCTCACCACTTAACCCAGGGAACACTGAAGCTTTCTTT. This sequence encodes CASSPLNPGNTEAFF.

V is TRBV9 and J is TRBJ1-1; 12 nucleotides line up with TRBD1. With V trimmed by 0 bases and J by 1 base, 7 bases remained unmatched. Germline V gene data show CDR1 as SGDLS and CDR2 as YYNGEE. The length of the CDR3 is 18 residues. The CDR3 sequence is CASSVATGTGGQNTEAFF. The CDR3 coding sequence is TGTGCCAGCAGCGTAGCAACCGGGACAGGGGGCCAGAACACTGAAGCTTTCTTT.

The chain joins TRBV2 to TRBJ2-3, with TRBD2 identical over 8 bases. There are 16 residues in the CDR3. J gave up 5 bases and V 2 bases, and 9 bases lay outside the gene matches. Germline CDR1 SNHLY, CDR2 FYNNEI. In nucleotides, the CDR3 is TGTGCCAGCAGTGAATACGTCGGGGGGGCTAGAGATACGCAGTATTTT. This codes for CASSEYVGGARDTQYF.

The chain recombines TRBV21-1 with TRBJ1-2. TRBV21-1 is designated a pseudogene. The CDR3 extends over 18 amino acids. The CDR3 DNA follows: TGTGCCAGCAGCAACCTCACCGGCGGGGGGGGGAGGAACTATGGCTACACCTTC. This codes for CASSNLTGGGGRNYGYTF.

The CDR3 DNA follows: TGTGCCAGCAGCTTTACAGGGATAGAGACCCAGTACTTC. Its translation is CASSFTGIETQYF. V and J are TRBV11-2 and TRBJ2-5; maybe TRBD1 (6 bases). V gave up 3 bases and J gave up 4 bases, with 9 bases separating them. The CDR3 totals 13 residues. Looked up from germline, CDR1 is SGHAT and CDR2 is FQNNGV. The whole variable domain, filled in from reference TRBV11-2 and TRBJ2-5, reads EAGVAQSPRYKIIEKRQSVAFWCNPISGHATLYWYQQILGQGPKLLIQFQNNGVVDDSQLPKDRFSAERLKGVDSTLKIQPAKLEDSAVYLCASSFTGIETQYFGPGTRLLVL.

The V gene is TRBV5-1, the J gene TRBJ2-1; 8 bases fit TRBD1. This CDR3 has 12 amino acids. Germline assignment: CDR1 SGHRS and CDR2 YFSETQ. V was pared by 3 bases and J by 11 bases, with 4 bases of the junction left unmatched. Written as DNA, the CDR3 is TGCGCCAGCAGCTCCAACAGGGGGAAGCAGTTCTTC. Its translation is CASSSNRGKQFF. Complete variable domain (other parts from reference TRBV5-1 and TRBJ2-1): KAGVTQTPRYLIKTRGQQVTLSCSPISGHRSVSWYQQTPGQGLQFLFEYFSETQRNKGNFPGRFSGRQFSNSRSEMNVSTLELGDSALYLCASSSNRGKQFFGPGTRLTVL.

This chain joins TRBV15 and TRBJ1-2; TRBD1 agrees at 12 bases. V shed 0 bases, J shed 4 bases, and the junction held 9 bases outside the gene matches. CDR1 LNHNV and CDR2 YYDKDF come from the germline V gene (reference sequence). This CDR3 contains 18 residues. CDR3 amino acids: CATSRDSGTGGLGYGYTF. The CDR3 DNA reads TGTGCCACCAGCAGAGACTCCGGGACAGGGGGCCTCGGCTATGGCTACACCTTC.

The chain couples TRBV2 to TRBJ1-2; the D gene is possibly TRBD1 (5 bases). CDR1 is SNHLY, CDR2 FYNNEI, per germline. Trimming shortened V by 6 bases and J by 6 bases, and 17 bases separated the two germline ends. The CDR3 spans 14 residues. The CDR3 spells CASSETQGGNGYTF. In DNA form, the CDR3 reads TGTGCCAGCAGCGAGACCCAGGGTGGGAATGGCTACACCTTC.

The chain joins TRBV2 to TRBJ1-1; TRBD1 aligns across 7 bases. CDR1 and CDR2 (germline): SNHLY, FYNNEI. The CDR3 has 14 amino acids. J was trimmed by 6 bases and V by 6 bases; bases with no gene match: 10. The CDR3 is CASRFLGQEAEAFF. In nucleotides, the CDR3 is TGTGCCAGCAGATTCCTCGGACAGGAGGCTGAAGCTTTCTTT.